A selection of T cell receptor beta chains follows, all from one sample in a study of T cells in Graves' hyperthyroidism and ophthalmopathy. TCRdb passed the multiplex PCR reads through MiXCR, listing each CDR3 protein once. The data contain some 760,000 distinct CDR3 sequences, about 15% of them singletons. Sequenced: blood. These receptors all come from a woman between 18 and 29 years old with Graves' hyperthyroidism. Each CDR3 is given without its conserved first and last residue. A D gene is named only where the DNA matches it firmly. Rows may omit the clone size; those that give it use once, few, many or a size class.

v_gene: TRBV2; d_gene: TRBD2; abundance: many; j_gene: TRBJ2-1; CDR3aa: ASSSGTSDALREQF
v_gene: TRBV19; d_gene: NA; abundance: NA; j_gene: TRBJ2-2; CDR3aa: ASSFSWDTGELF
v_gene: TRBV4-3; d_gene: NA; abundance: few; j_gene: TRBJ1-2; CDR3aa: ASSPLHGGLYGYT
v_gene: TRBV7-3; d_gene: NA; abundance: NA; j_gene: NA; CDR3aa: ASSLSPSNLGYNEQY
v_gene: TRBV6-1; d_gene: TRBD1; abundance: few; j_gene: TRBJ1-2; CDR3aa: ASSGRWTGGPNYGYT
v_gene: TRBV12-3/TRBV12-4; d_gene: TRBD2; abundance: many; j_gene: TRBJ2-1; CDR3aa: ASSFSSGRAPEQF
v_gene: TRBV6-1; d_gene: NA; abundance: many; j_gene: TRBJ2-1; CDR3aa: ASTSGGEQF
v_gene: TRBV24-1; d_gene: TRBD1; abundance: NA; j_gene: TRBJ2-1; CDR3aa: ATGQGTVINNEQF
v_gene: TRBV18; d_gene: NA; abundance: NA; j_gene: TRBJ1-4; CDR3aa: ASSLGVAEKLF
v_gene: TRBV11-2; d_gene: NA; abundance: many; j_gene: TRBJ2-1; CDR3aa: ASSLVTGSYNEQF
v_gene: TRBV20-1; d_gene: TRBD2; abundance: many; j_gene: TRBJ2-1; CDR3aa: SARDTAGGTYNEQF
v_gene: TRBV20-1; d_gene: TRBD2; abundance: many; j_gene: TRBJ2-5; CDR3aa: SASGGGQETQY
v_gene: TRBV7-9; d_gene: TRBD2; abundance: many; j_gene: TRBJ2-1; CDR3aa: ASSWTSGNEQF
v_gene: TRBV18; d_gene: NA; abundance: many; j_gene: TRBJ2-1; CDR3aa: ASSPLGMSLTYNEQF